This T cell receptor beta chain was identified during a study of cytomegalovirus exposure and HLA in healthy donors. Study-level results: The authors reported that TCR beta sequences could predict HLA-A and HLA-B alleles. These predictions were accurate for most subjects in the first cohort. Earlier analysis yielded a pattern in which most TCR beta V segments were productive about 90% or about 30% of the time. A later analysis found most CMV-associated TCR beta chains apparently HLA-restricted.

Amplification used 60 Vbeta primers and 13 Jbeta primers. The table came from immunoSEQ multiplex PCR; TCRdb's copy has only in-frame clones and leaves some out. The sample has some 130,000 clones; around 73% are singletons. As regards this clone: Its cognate antigen is unknown. Other DNA sequences from this sample encode an identical CDR3 as well.

V trimming: 3 bases; J trimming: 3 bases; junction bases outside the gene matches: 4. This CDR3 is 14 amino acids long. Per germline, CDR1 SGHTA and CDR2 FQGNSA. The sequenced material came from PBMCs. The chain carries TRBV7-2 and TRBJ2-7; 8 bases are a match to TRBD1. This receptor was taken from a female donor in good health and CMV-seronegative. The CDR3 region has the DNA TGTGCCAGCAGCTTGGGCGGACAGGGCTACGAGCAGTACTTC. It encodes CASSLGGQGYEQYF.